The T cell receptor (beta chain) under discussion was sequenced for a study of blood T cell repertoires in COVID-19. The overall study: Acute-phase and convalescent COVID-19 samples originated in the United States, Italy and Spain. T cells, B-cell-depleted T cells, or PBMCs supplied cDNA or gDNA.

Authors' data handling: Reference gene primer amplification gave estimated nucleated cell counts. Profiled with immunoSEQ multiplex PCR; TCRdb holds only in-frame clones, not every one. The V and J calls and clone size come from that table; D and trimming were worked out from the DNA. This table holds approximately 470,000 clones, 80% to 90% found once. The J segment lost 14 bases and the V segment lost 3 bases, leaving 9 bases of the junction unmatched. Germline CDR1 and CDR2: LNHDA and SQIVND (reference sequence). The CDR3 is made up of 15 amino acids. Material: peripheral blood. The J gene is TRBJ2-1, the V gene TRBV19; the match to TRBD2 covers 14 bases. This clonotype originated in a human donor in a cohort sampled during active COVID-19. CDR3 bases: TGTGCCAGTAGTATTGGGGGGACTAGCGGGAGTAGAGAGTTCTTC. Residues: CASSIGGTSGSREFF.